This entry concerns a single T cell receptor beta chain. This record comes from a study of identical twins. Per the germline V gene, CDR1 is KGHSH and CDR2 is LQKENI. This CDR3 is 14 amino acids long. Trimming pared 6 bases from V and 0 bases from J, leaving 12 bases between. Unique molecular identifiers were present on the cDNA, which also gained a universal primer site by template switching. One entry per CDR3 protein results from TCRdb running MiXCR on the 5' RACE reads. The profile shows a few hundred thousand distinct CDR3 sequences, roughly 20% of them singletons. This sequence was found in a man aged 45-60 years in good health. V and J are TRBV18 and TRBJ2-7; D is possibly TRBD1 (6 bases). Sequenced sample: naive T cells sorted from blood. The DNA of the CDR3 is TGTGCCAGCTCGGACAGAGGGAGCTCCTACGAGCAGTACTTC. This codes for CASSDRGSSYEQYF.